This is a list of T cell receptor beta chains from one sample in a study of T cell responses to AZD1222 COVID-19 vaccine. Here immunoSEQ multiplex PCR was the method, and the copy in TCRdb shows in-frame clones only, minus some. The sample shows about 93,000 clones, 88% of them seen only once. This specimen consisted of peripheral blood, obtained on day 0 of AZD1222 vaccination. The receptor set was obtained from an adult in good health. CDR3s leave out the opening cysteine and the closing phenylalanine or tryptophan. Each record gives: clone size, V gene, CDR3 protein. Some rows mark clone size as missing; the rest say once, few, many or name a class of expanded clone.

. TRBV21-1 ASSKGADSYNEQF
. TRBV12-3/TRBV12-4 ASRAIQYNEQF
. TRBV9 ASSVRVAGGDEQF
. TRBV19 ASKSDSTYSNQPQH
. TRBV7-2 ASSLGDLVYGYT
. TRBV20-1 SARTSNEQF
. TRBV3-1/TRBV3-2 ASSPDAGMNTEAF
. TRBV19 ASSIGTEGSPLH
. TRBV2 ASSDQQGRYGYT
. TRBV5-6 ASSGSGKSYEQY
. TRBV21-1 ASSGGTDTDTQY
. TRBV5-4 ASRMTRSDTQY
few TRBV5-1 ASREGQGPNTGELF
. TRBV5-1 ASSSGLAGGSVDEQY
. TRBV13 ASSGWDRNSPLH
once TRBV4-1 ASSQGQGRTGELF
once TRBV5-1 ASSRDRVTTEAF
. TRBV4-1 ASSRENYGYT
once TRBV7-2 ASSLEGASGANVLT
. TRBV28 ATFMRTDTQY
. TRBV29-1 SVGTGWGTEAF
. TRBV6-5 ASSTTGKPYEQY
. TRBV28 ASSPNWGQGNHGYT
. TRBV5-1 ASSYPGTSAYNEQF
. TRBV5-6 ASSQGGQQETQY
. TRBV30 AWSVGATEAF
. TRBV18 ASSPEGWSGNTIY
. TRBV9 ASSPGGGRRDPYEQY
. TRBV14 ASSQWGGEAF
. TRBV28 AWGRPGETQY
. TRBV28 ASGPGPRVQY
. TRBV11-3 ASSLGLAGINEQF
. TRBV5-5 ASSLAGPSTYEQY
. TRBV3-1/TRBV3-2 ASSQKGGSQETQY
. TRBV3-1/TRBV3-2 ASSRGSRGAGDTQY
. TRBV13 ASSLGSGGTYEQY
. TRBV5-1 ASSITGTKKETQY
once TRBV7-9 ASSKLRDSRLDEQF
few TRBV9 ASSSIPGSSNEKLF
. TRBV28 ASRILGGEEQY
. TRBV21-1 ASSKGVHLSGNTIY
. TRBV10-3 AISELAGGPTGELF
. TRBV15 ATSRDGGRSNEQF
. TRBV10-3 AISLGDNEQF
. TRBV19 ASRQSTGTGVQSEF
few TRBV19 ASRKSMNTGELF
. TRBV19 ASSNDRLYGYT
once TRBV15 ATSREAGWSNQPQH
. TRBV5-1 ASSSAPNQPQH
. TRBV6-5 ASASWETYNEKLF
. TRBV2 ASSYSSGYT
. TRBV15 ATSRGDSGGYNEQF
once TRBV18 ASSPQVGTVSRNEQF
. TRBV6-4 ASSLEDGNTGELF